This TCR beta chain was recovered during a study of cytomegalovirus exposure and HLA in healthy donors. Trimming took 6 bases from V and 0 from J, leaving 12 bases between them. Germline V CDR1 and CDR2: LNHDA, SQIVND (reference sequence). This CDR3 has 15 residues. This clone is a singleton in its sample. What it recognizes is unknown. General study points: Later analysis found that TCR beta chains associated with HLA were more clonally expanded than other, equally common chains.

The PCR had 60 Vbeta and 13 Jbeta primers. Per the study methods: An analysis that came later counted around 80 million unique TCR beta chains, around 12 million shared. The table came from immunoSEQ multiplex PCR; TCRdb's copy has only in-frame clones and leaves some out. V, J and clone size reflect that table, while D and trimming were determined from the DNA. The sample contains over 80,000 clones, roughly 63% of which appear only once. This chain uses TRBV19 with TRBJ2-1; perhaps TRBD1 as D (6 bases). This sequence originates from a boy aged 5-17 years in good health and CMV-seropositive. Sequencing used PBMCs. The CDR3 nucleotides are TGTGCCAGTAGGGAGGACAGTAGCTCCTACAATGAGCAGTTCTTC. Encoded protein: CASREDSSSYNEQFF.